This passage covers 5 T cell receptor beta chains from one sample sequenced in a study of PD-1 blockade in mismatch repair-deficient tumors. Time point in this sample: roughly 9-day in vitro stimulation with candidate neoantigen peptide 5. The table came from immunoSEQ multiplex PCR; TCRdb's copy has only in-frame clones and leaves some out. The sample lists roughly 15,000 clones, roughly 80% occurring once. What these receptors recognize is not known. Sequenced here: cells cultured in vitro, sampled from a patient treated with pembrolizumab. These receptors came from an adult with mismatch repair-deficient cancer.

The chain carries TRBV4-1 and TRBJ1-5; tentative D call: TRBD1 (5 bases). Germline CDR1 MGHRA, CDR2 YSYEKL. The CDR3 contains 19 residues. The V end was cut by 0 bases, the J end by 0 bases, with 18 bases between. The chain's CDR3 is CASSQDFLKAGYSNQPQHF. CDR3 coding DNA: TGCGCCAGCAGCCAAGACTTTTTAAAGGCAGGGTATAGCAATCAGCCCCAGCATTTT.

The chain couples TRBV7-6 to TRBJ1-3; D uncertain. V was trimmed by 5 bases and J by 7 bases, leaving 12 bases between them. The CDR3 contains 13 residues. Germline V lookup: CDR1 SGHVS, CDR2 FNYEAQ. CDR3 DNA: TGTGCCAGCAGCCCTGGGGTCTGGAACACCATATATTTT. Amino acid sequence: CASSPGVWNTIYF. The whole variable domain, remainder taken from reference TRBV7-6 and TRBJ1-3, is GAGVSQSPRYKVTKRGQDVALRCDPISGHVSLYWYRQALGQGPEFLTYFNYEAQQDKSGLPNDRFSAERPEGSISTLTIQRTEQRDSAMYRCASSPGVWNTIYFGEGSWLTVV.

The rearrangement joins TRBV6-1 to TRBJ1-4; D is possibly TRBD1 (5 bases). The V and J ends lost 1 base and 3 bases respectively, with 9 bases between them. Germline-derived CDR1 and CDR2 are MNHNS and SASEGT. The CDR3 is 15 amino acids. CDR3 protein: CASSEGGAANEKLFF. The CDR3 DNA sequence: TGTGCCAGCAGTGAAGGGGGCGCGGCTAATGAAAAACTGTTTTTT.

The chain combines TRBV28 with TRBJ2-3, with 9 positions matching TRBD2. The CDR3 sequence is 16 residues long. Germline V gives CDR1 MDHEN, CDR2 SYDVKM. V lost 5 bases and J lost 5; bases outside the gene matches: 11. As DNA, the CDR3 is TGTGCCAGCAGTCTGGGTGGTAGCGGGAGATTAGATACGCAGTATTTT. Translated: CASSLGGSGRLDTQYF.

The chain uses TRBV28 and TRBJ2-1; 12 bases align to TRBD2. The CDR3 consists of 17 residues. The ends lost 6 bases at V and 1 base at J; junction bases unmatched: 7. Germline-derived CDR1 and CDR2 are MDHEN and SYDVKM. The CDR3 coding sequence is TGTGCCAGCAGGATACTAGCGGGAGGTAGGTCCTACAATGAGCAGTTCTTC. It translates to CASRILAGGRSYNEQFF.